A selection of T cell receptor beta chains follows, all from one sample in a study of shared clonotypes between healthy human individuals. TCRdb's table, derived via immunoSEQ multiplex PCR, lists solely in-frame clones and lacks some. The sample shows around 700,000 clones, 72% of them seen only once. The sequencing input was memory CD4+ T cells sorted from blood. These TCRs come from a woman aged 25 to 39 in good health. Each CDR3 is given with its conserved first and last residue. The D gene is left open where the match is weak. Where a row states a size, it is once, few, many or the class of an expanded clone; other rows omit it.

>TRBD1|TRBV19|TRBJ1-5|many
TGTGCCAGTAGCCAACCAGGGGGCGGTCAGCCCCAGCATTTT
CASSQPGGGQPQHF
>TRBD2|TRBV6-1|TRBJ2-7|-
TGTGCCAGCAGTGAAGGCCGGAGACTAGCGGGAGGGCACAGATACGAGCAGTACTTC
CASSEGRRLAGGHRYEQYF
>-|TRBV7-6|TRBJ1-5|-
TGTGCCAGCAGCCAAACGGCGGCAGTTAGCAATCAGCCCCAGCATTTT
CASSQTAAVSNQPQHF
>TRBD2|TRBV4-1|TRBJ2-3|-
TGCGCCAGCAGCCAAGGCGGGAGAACCGATACGCAGTATTTT
CASSQGGRTDTQYF
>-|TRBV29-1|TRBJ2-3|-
TGCAGCGTTGAGACCCCCGGAAGGCCAGATACGCAGTATTTT
CSVETPGRPDTQYF
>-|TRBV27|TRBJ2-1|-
TGTGCCAGCAGTTTAGCTCCTCTCGTGGGAAGGGAGCAGTTCTTC
CASSLAPLVGREQFF
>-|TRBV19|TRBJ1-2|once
TGTGCCAGTAGTCCCTTAGACAGGAACTATGGCTACACCTTC
CASSPLDRNYGYTF
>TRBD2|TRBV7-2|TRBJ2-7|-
TGTGCCAGCAGCTTGGCGACTAGCGGGATAACCTACGAGCAGTACTTC
CASSLATSGITYEQYF
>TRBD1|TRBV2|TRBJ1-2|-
TGTGCCACCCAAAGGGGGACGGGACAGGTACCCAAGGGTGGCTACACCTTC
CATQRGTGQVPKGGYTF
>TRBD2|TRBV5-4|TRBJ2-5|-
TGTGCCAGCAGCCGCCCATACGGGTTGGGTAGCGGGAGTTCGGAGACCCAGTACTTC
CASSRPYGLGSGSSETQYF
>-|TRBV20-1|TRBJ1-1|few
TGCAGTGCTCCCCGGCAGCTTGAAGCTTTCTTT
CSAPRQLEAFF
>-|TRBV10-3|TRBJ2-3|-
TGTGCCATCAAGCGGGCCCCCGGCACAGATACGCAGTATTTT
CAIKRAPGTDTQYF
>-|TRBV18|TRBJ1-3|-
TGTGCCAGCTCAAAGACTGACGGAAACACCATATATTTT
CASSKTDGNTIYF
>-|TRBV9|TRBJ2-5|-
TGTGCCAGCAGCGGGGCACAAGAGACCCAGTACTTC
CASSGAQETQYF
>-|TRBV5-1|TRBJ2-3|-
TGCGCCAGCAGCTTGAACTCTTTATCCTCAAACTGGGGCGGAGATACGCAGTATTTT
CASSLNSLSSNWGGDTQYF
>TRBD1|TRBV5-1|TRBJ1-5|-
TGCGCCAGCAGCTTGACAGGGGTTGGTAATCAGCCCCAGCATTTT
CASSLTGVGNQPQHF
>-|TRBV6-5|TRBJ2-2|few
TGTGCCAGCAGTTACGGGGGGTACGGCACCGGGGAGCTGTTTTTT
CASSYGGYGTGELFF
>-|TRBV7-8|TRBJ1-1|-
TGTGCCAGCAGCTTAGTGGCAACCGGATACACTGAAGCTTTCTTT
CASSLVATGYTEAFF
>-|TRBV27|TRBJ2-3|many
TGTGCCAGCCGGGCAAAGCGGACAGATACGCAGTATTTT
CASRAKRTDTQYF
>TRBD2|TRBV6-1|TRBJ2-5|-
TGTGCCGCACGACTAGCGGGAGGATCGGGGGAGACCCAGTACTTC
CAARLAGGSGETQYF
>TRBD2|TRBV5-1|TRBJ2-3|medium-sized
TGCGCCAGCAGCGTAGCGGGGCAGTTCACAGATACGCAGTATTTT
CASSVAGQFTDTQYF
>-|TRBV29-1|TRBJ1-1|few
TGCAGCGTGGGCAGGCTGAACACTGAAGCTTTCTTT
CSVGRLNTEAFF
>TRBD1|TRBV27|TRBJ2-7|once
TGTGCCAGCACCTCGGGACAGGGGGCGTGGGAGCAGTACTTC
CASTSGQGAWEQYF
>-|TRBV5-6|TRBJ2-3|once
TGTGCCAGCAGCCCTACGGGGGCAGATACGCAGTATTTT
CASSPTGADTQYF
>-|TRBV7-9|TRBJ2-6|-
TGTGCAAGTGGCCGGCCCTTCGGGGGGGCCAACGTCCTGACTTTC
CASGRPFGGANVLTF
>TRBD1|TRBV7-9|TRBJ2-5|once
TGTGCCAGCAGCTCAGATAGACAGGGTGAGACCCAGTACTTC
CASSSDRQGETQYF
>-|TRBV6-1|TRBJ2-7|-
TGTGCCAGCAGTGAAAGTTGGAGCTCCTACGAGCAGTACTTC
CASSESWSSYEQYF
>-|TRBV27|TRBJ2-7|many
TGTGCCAGCAGTTTAGCGGGCCTCTCCTACGAGCAGTACTTC
CASSLAGLSYEQYF
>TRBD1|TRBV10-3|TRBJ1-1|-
TGTGCCACACAGGGACAGGAGGGCACTGAAGCTTTCTTT
CATQGQEGTEAFF
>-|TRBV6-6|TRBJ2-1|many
TGTGCCAGCAGACGGGCTAGCGACCCTGAGCAGTTCTTC
CASRRASDPEQFF
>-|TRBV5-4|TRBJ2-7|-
TGTGCCAGCAGCTTGGGACAGTTTAAGACGGGCGAGCAGTACTTC
CASSLGQFKTGEQYF
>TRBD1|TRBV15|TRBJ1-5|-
TGTGCCACCTCAAGAGATTTAGGGGGCAGTCAGCCCCAGCATTTT
CATSRDLGGSQPQHF
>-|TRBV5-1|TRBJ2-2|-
TGCGCCAGCAGCTTACTAGACGGTGACGGGGAGCTGTTTTTT
CASSLLDGDGELFF
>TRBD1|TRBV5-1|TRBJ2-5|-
TGCGCCAGCAGCCAGACAGGGTGGCAGACCCAGTACTTC
CASSQTGWQTQYF
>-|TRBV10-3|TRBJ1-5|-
TGTGCCATCAGTGACCTCGACAATCAGCCCCAGCATTTT
CAISDLDNQPQHF
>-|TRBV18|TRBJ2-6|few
TGTGCCAGCTCACCCTACAGGGACACGGAATCTGGGGCCAACGTCCTGACTTTC
CASSPYRDTESGANVLTF
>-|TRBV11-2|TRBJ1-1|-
TGTGCCAGCAGCTTAGATGGCGCAGCCACTGAAGCTTTCTTT
CASSLDGAATEAFF
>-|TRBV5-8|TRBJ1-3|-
TGTGCCAGCAGCTTGCTGTGGGGAAACACCATATATTTT
CASSLLWGNTIYF
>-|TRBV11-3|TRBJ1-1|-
TGTGCCAGCAGCCTCCGAGGTAACACTGAAGCTTTCTTT
CASSLRGNTEAFF
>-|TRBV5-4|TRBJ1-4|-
TGTGCCAGCAGCCAAACAGAGAATGAAAAACTGTTTTTT
CASSQTENEKLFF
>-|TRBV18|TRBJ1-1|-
TGTGCCAGCTCCCCAACGAGGTGGGTGGGCACTGAAGCTTTCTTT
CASSPTRWVGTEAFF
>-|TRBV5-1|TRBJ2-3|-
TGCGCCAGCTCCGGACTTTTATCTAGCACAGATACGCAGTATTTT
CASSGLLSSTDTQYF
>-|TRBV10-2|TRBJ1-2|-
TGCGCCAGCAGTGGAGGGGTAGACTATGGCTACACCTTC
CASSGGVDYGYTF
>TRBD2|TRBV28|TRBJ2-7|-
TGTGCCAGCAGTGGGAGCGGGGGGGACTACGAGCAGTACTTC
CASSGSGGDYEQYF
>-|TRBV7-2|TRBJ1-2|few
TGTGCCAGCAGCTTAAATGAGATCTATGGCTACACCTTC
CASSLNEIYGYTF